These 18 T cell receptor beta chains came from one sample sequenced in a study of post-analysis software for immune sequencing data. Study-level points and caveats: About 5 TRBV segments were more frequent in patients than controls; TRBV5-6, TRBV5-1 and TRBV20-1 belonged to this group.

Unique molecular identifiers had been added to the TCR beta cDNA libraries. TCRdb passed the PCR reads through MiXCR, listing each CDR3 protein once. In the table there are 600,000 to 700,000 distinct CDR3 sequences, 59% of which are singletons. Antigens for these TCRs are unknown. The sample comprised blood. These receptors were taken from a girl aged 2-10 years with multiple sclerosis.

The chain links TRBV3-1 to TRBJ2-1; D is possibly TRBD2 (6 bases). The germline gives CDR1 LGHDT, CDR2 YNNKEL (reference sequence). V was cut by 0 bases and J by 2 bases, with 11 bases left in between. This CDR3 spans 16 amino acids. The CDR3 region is CASSQDGAGTYNEQFF. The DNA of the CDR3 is TGTGCCAGCAGCCAAGATGGGGCGGGAACCTACAATGAGCAGTTCTTC.

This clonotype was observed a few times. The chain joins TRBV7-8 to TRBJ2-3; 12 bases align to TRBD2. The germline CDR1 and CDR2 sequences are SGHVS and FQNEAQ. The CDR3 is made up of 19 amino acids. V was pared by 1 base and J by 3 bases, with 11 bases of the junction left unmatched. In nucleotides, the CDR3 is TGTGCCAGCAGCTTAGGGACTAGCGGGACCTTAGGGCAAACAGATACGCAGTATTTT. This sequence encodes CASSLGTSGTLGQTDTQYF. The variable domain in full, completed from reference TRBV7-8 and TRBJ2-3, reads GAGVSQSPRYKVAKRGQDVALRCDPISGHVSLFWYQQALGQGPEFLTYFQNEAQLDKSGLPSDRFFAERPEGSVSTLKIQRTQQEDSAVYLCASSLGTSGTLGQTDTQYFGPGTRLTVL.

The DNA for the CDR3 is TGCGCCAGCAGCTTGGAAGGACAGGACGATCAGCCCCAGCATTTT. This gives the protein CASSLEGQDDQPQHF. The rearrangement uses TRBV5-1 and TRBJ1-5; 7 positions agree with TRBD1. This CDR3 is built from 15 residues. Germline values: CDR1 SGHRS, CDR2 YFSETQ. After removal of 0 bases from V and 5 bases from J, the junction contained 5 bases not matched to a gene.

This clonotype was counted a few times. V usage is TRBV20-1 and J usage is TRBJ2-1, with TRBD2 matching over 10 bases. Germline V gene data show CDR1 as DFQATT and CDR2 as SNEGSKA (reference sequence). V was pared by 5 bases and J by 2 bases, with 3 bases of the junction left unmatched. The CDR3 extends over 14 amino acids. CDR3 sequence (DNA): TGCAGTGCTCTCCTAGCGGGAGCCTACAATGAGCAGTTCTTC. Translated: CSALLAGAYNEQFF.

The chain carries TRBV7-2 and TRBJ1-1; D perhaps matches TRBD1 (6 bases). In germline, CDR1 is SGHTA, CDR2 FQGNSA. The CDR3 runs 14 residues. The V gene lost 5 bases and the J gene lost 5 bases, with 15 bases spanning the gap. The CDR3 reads CASSNWGGRTEAFF. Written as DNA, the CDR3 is TGTGCCAGCAGCAACTGGGGGGGGCGAACTGAAGCTTTCTTT.

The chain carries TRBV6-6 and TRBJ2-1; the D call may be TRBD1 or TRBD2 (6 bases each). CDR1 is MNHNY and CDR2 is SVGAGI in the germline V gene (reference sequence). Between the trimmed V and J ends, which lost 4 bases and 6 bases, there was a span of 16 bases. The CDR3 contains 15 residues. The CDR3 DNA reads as TGTGCCAGCAGTTCGAACGGGGGCCCGAGCAATGAGCAGTTCTTC. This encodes CASSSNGGPSNEQFF.

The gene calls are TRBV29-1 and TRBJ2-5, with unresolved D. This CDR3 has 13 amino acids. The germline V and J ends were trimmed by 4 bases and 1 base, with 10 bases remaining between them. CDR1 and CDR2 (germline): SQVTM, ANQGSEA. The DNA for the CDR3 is TGCAGCGTTGTCTGGAGAACCCAAGAGACCCAGTACTTC. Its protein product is CSVVWRTQETQYF.

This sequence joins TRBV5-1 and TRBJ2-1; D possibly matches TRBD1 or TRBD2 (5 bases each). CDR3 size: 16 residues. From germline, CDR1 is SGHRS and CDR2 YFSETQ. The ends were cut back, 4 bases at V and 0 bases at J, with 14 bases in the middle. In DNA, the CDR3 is TGCGCCAGCAGCGCTGGGGGTCCGGGCTCCTACAATGAGCAGTTCTTC. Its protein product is CASSAGGPGSYNEQFF.

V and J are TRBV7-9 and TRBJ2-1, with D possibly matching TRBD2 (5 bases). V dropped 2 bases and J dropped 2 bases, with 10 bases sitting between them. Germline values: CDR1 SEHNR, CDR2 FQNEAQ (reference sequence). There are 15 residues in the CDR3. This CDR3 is CASSLRGWTYNEQFF. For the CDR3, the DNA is TGTGCCAGCAGCTTACGGGGATGGACCTACAATGAGCAGTTCTTC. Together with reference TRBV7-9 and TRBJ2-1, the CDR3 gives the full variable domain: DTGVSQNPRHKITKRGQNVTFRCDPISEHNRLYWYRQTLGQGPEFLTYFQNEAQLEKSRLLSDRFSAERPKGSFSTLEIQRTEQGDSAMYLCASSLRGWTYNEQFFGPGTRLTVL.

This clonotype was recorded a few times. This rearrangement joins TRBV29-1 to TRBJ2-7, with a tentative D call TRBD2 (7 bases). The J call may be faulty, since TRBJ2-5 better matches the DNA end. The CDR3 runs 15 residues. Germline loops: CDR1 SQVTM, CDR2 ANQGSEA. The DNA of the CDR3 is TGCAGCGTTGAAGATGCTAGCGGAGGGGGAGAGACCCAGTACTTC. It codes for CSVEDASGGGETQYF.

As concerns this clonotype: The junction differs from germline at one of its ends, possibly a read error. CDR3 coding DNA: TGCGCCAGCAGCTTGGGCACCGGGACAGGGTGGGAAGAAAAACTGTTTTTT. This sequence encodes CASSLGTGTGWEEKLFF. The V and J genes are TRBV5-5 and TRBJ1-4, with 9 bases lining up with TRBD1. CDR1 SGHKS and CDR2 YYEKEE come from the germline V gene (reference sequence). The CDR3 is 17 amino acids.

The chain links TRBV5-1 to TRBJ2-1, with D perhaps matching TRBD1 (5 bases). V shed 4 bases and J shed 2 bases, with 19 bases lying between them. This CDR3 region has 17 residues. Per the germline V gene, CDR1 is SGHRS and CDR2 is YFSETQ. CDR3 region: CASSQSTDASTYNEQFF. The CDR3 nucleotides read TGCGCCAGCAGCCAATCGACAGACGCTTCAACCTACAATGAGCAGTTCTTC.

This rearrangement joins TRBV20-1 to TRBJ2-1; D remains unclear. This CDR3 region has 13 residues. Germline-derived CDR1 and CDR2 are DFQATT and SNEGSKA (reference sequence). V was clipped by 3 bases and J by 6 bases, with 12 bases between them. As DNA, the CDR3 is TGCAGTGCTAGGGCATATATGGGCAATGAGCAGTTCTTC. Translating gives CSARAYMGNEQFF.

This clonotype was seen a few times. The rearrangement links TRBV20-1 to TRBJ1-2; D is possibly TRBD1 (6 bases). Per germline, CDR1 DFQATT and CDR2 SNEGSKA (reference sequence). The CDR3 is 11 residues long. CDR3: CSARGAQGYTF. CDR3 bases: TGCAGCGCGAGGGGGGCGCAAGGCTACACCTTC.

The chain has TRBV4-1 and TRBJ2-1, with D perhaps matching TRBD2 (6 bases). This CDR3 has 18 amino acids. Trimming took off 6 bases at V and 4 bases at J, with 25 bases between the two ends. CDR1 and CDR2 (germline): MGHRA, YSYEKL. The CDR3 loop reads CASSSRVSEARGYNEQFF. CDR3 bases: TGCGCCAGCAGTTCCAGAGTCTCAGAAGCTCGGGGGTACAATGAGCAGTTCTTC.

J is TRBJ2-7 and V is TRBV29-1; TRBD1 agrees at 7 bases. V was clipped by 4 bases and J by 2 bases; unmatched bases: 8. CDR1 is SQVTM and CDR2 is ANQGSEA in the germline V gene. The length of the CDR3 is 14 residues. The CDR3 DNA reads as TGCAGCGTTGGCAGGGGGACAGCAACCTACGAGCAGTACTTC. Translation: CSVGRGTATYEQYF.

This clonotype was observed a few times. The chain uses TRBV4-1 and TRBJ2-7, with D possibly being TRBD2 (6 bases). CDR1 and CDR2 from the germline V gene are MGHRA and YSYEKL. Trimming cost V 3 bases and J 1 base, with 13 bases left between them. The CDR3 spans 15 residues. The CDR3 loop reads CASSHSPGESYEQYF. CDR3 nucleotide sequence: TGCGCCAGCAGCCACAGTCCGGGAGAATCCTACGAGCAGTACTTC.

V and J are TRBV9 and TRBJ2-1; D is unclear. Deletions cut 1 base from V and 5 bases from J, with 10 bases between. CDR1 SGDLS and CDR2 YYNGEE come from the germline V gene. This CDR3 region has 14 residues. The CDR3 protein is CASSVSLGNNEQFF. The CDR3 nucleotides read TGTGCCAGCAGCGTAAGCCTGGGTAACAATGAGCAGTTCTTC. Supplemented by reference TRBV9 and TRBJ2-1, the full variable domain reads DSGVTQTPKHLITATGQRVTLRCSPRSGDLSVYWYQQSLDQGLQFLIQYYNGEERAKGNILERFSAQQFPDLHSELNLSSLELGDSALYFCASSVSLGNNEQFFGPGTRLTVL.